This T cell receptor (beta chain) came from a study of cytomegalovirus exposure and HLA in healthy donors. Each donor was healthy, and each was a bone marrow donor. The study sampled nominally healthy donors, though unrecorded immune exposures were likely. PCR employed 60 Vbeta and 13 Jbeta primers. Generated by immunoSEQ multiplex PCR, the TCRdb table keeps only in-frame clones and is missing some. The table records 100,000 to 150,000 clones, over 65% of them present only once. The specimen sequenced was PBMCs. The receptor was isolated from a man aged 25 to 45 in good health and CMV-seropositive.

The CDR3 DNA sequence: TGCGCCAGCAGCTACACAGGGGGCCGACCCGGGGAGCTGTTTTTT. Translation: CASSYTGGRPGELFF. J is TRBJ2-2 and V is TRBV4-3, with 9 bases fitting TRBD1. J gave up 6 bases and V 5 bases, and 7 bases lay outside the gene matches. The CDR3 is 15 amino acids. Germline V gene sequence: CDR1 LGHNA, CDR2 YSLEER.